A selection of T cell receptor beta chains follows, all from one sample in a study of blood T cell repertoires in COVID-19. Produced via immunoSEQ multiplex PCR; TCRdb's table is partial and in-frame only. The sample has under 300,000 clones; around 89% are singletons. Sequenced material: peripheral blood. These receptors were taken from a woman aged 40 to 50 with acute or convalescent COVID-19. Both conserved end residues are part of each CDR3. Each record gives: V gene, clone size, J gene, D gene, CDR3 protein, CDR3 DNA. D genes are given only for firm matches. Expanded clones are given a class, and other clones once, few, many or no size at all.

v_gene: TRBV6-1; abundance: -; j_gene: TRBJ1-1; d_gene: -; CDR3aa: CASSEQGPNTEAFF; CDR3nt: TGTGCCAGCAGTGAACAGGGCCCGAACACTGAAGCTTTCTTT
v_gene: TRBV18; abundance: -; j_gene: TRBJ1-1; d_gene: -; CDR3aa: CASSPQALLGRNTEAFF; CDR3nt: TGTGCCAGCTCACCCCAGGCCCTCCTCGGGAGGAACACTGAAGCTTTCTTT
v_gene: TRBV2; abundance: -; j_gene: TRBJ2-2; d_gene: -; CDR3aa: CASRRRPGTGELFF; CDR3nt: TGTGCCAGCAGACGGAGACCAGGGACCGGGGAGCTGTTTTTT
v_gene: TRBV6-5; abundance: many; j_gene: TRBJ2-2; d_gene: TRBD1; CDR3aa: CASSSRGPGELFF; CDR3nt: TGTGCCAGCAGTAGCAGGGGGCCCGGGGAGCTGTTTTTT
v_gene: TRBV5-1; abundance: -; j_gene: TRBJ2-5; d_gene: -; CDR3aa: CASSLGAQETQYF; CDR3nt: TGCGCCAGCAGCTTGGGGGCCCAAGAGACCCAGTACTTC
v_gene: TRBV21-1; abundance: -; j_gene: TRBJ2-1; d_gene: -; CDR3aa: CASSKWAGTGAYNEQFF; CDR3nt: TGTGCCAGCAGCAAATGGGCCGGGACAGGGGCCTACAATGAGCAGTTCTTC
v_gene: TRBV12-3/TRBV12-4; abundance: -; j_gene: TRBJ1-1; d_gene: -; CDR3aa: CASSLARGEGAFF; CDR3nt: TGTGCCAGCAGTTTAGCGCGGGGGGAGGGTGCTTTCTTT
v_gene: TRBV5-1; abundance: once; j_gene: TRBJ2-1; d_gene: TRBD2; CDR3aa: CASSRGAGAPSSYNEQFF; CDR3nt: TGCGCCAGCAGCCGGGGAGCGGGGGCCCCGAGCTCCTACAATGAGCAGTTCTTC
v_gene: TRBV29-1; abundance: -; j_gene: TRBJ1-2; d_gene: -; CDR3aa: CSEGLSYGYTF; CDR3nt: TGCAGCGAGGGGTTGAGCTATGGCTACACCTTC
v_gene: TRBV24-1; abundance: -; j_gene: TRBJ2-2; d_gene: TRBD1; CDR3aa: CATSSGTAPSRDTGELFF; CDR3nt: TGTGCCACCAGTTCCGGGACAGCCCCTTCTAGGGACACCGGGGAGCTGTTTTTT
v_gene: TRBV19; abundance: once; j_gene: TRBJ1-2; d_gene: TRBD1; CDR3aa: CASSVGGQGGNYGYTF; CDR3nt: TGTGCCAGTAGTGTCGGGGGACAGGGAGGTAACTATGGCTACACCTTC
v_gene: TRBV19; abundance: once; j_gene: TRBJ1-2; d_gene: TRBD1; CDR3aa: CAISSGTGPYGYTF; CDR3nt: TGTGCCATTTCCTCCGGGACAGGACCCTATGGCTACACCTTC
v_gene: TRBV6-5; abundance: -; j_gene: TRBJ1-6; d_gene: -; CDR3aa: CASSMGPLPDPLHF; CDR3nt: TGTGCCAGCAGTATGGGCCCGCTCCCGGATCCCCTCCACTTT
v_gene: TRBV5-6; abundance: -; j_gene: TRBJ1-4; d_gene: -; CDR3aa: CASSLVRSGVGEKLFF; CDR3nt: TGTGCCAGCAGCTTGGTTCGTTCAGGGGTTGGTGAAAAACTGTTTTTT
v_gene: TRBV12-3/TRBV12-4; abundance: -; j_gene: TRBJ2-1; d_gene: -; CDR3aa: CASSPRGRWQFF; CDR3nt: TGTGCCAGCAGCCCTCGGGGGAGGTGGCAGTTCTTC
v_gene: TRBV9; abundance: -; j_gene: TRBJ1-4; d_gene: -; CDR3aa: CASSIGRQGNEKLFF; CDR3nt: TGTGCCAGCAGCATTGGGCGGCAGGGTAATGAAAAACTGTTTTTT
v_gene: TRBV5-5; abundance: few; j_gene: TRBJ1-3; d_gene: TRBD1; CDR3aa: CASSLGQGANTIYF; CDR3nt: TGTGCCAGCAGCTTGGGACAGGGAGCGAACACCATATATTTT
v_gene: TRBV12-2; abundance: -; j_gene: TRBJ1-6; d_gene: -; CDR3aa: CASRLVSRSPLHF; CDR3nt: TGTGCAAGTCGCTTAGTTTCTCGTTCACCCCTCCACTTT
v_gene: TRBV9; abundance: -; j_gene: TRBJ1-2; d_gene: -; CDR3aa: CASSVGSGVYGYTF; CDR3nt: TGTGCCAGCAGCGTAGGATCGGGAGTCTATGGCTACACCTTC
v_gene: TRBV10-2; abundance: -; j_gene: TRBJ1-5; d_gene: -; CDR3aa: CASSPRRGPNQPQHF; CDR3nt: TGCGCCAGCAGCCCCCGGCGAGGGCCAAATCAGCCCCAGCATTTT
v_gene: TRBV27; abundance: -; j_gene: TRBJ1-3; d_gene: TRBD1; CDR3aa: CASSSWGQGDTIYF; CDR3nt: TGTGCCAGCAGTTCTTGGGGACAGGGAGACACCATATATTTT
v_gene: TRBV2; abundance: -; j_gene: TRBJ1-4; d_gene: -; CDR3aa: CASSGQASTNEKLFF; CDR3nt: TGTGCCAGCAGTGGACAGGCATCAACTAATGAAAAACTGTTTTTT
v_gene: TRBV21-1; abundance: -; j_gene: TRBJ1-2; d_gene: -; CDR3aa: CASSKGVGAGNYGYTF; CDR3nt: -
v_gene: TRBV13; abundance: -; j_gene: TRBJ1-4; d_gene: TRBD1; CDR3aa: CASSGNQGDGEKLFF; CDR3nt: TGTGCCAGCAGCGGGAACCAGGGGGACGGTGAAAAACTGTTTTTT
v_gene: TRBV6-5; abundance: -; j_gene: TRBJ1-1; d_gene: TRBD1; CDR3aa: CASNPDRGGDTEAFF; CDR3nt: TGTGCCAGCAATCCGGACAGGGGGGGGGACACTGAAGCTTTCTTT
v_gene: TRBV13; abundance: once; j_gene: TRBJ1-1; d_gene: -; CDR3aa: CASSPPTGRLEAFF; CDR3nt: TGTGCCAGCAGCCCCCCAACAGGTCGCCTTGAAGCTTTCTTT
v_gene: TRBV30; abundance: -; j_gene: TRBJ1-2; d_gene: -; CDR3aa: CACPARDYGYTF; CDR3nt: TGTGCCTGCCCGGCCCGGGACTATGGCTACACCTTC
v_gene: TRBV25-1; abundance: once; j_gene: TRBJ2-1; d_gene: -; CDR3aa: CASSERQVFNEQFF; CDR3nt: TGTGCCAGCAGTGAAAGACAGGTCTTCAATGAGCAGTTCTTC
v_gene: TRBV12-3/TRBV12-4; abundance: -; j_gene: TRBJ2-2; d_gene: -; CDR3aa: CASRSSVSGELFF; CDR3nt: TGTGCCAGCAGGTCCAGCGTGAGCGGGGAGCTGTTTTTT
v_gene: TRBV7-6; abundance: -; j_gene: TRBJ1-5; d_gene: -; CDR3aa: CASSSSPPELGQPQHF; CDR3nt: TGTGCCAGCAGCTCCTCGCCCCCGGAGTTAGGTCAGCCCCAGCATTTT
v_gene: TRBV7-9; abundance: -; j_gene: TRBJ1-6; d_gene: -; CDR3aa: CASGTGSSYNSPLHF; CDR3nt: TGTGCCAGCGGAACCGGGAGCTCCTATAATTCACCCCTCCACTTT
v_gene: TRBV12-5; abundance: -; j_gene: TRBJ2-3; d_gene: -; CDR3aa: CATAGANTDTQYF; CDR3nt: TGTGCCACCGCAGGGGCTAACACAGATACGCAGTATTTT
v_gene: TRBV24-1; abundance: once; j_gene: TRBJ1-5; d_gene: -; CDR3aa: CATSGGQSNQPQHF; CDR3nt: TGTGCCACCAGTGGAGGCCAGAGCAATCAGCCCCAGCATTTT